The 29 T cell receptor beta chains given below trace back to one sample, sequenced in a study of early stage breast cancer tumors (TCRdb year 2017). The method was the immunoSEQ multiplex PCR assay. TCRdb carries this immuneACCESS record with in-frame sequences only. Its versions omit some clonotypes, under half of them owing to an unresolved V gene in the studies checked, with the rest unexplained. The sample has roughly 30,000 clones on record, roughly 80% of them singletons. 4.7% of the sample comes from the top ten. The sequencing sample was made of blood. These receptors originate from a person aged 40 to 49 with breast cancer.

The chain recombines TRBV7-2 with TRBJ2-1; D is unclear. Trimming pared 4 bases from V and 0 bases from J, leaving 22 bases between. Germline CDR1 is SGHTA and CDR2 is FQGNSA. The CDR3 consists of 19 residues. This CDR3 reads CASSSGSPKGLGSYNEQFF. CDR3 DNA sequence: TGTGCCAGCAGCTCCGGCAGTCCCAAGGGCCTCGGCTCCTACAATGAGCAGTTCTTC.

This chain connects TRBV6-1 to TRBJ2-1, with TRBD2 matching over 9 bases. The CDR3 runs 14 residues. The germline V gene encodes CDR1 MNHNS and CDR2 SASEGT. Trimming removed 9 bases from V and 2 bases from J; junction bases left unmatched: 5. This CDR3 is CASQRLAAYNEQFF. CDR3 nucleotide sequence: TGTGCCAGTCAGAGACTAGCGGCCTACAATGAGCAGTTCTTC.

The chain combines TRBV2 with TRBJ1-4, with a weak D call TRBD1 (5 bases). The germline gives CDR1 SNHLY, CDR2 FYNNEI. This CDR3 contains 14 residues. Trimming removed 6 bases from V and 5 bases from J, with 13 bases in between. In DNA, the CDR3 is TGTGCCAGCAGCATACAGGCCCGCAATGAAAAACTGTTTTTT. Translation gives CASSIQARNEKLFF.

The gene calls are TRBV5-1 and TRBJ1-1, with D tentatively TRBD1 (6 bases). The CDR3 covers 16 residues. Germline loops: CDR1 SGHRS, CDR2 YFSETQ. V lost 0 bases to trimming and J lost 1 base, with 13 bases between them. DNA for the CDR3: TGCGCCAGCAGCTTGGAACAGGGAGGGGCGAACACTGAAGCTTTCTTT. The encoded protein is CASSLEQGGANTEAFF.

The chain joins TRBV7-9 to TRBJ2-3; tentatively, D is TRBD1 (7 bases). The CDR3 totals 15 residues. Germline assignment: CDR1 SEHNR and CDR2 FQNEAQ (reference sequence). Trimming shortened V by 5 bases and J by 6 bases, and 18 bases separated the two germline ends. The CDR3 DNA reads as TGTGCCAGCAGCGGGGGGACAGACTATTTGGATACGCAGTATTTT. It is translated as CASSGGTDYLDTQYF.

This clone has more than one count but fewer than ten. This chain links TRBV7-9 with TRBJ1-5; the D is unclear. V was cut by 8 bases and J by 2 bases, with 7 bases left in between. Germline loops: CDR1 SEHNR, CDR2 FQNEAQ (reference sequence). The CDR3 totals 12 residues. The CDR3 sequence is CASGVGNQPQHF. DNA for the CDR3: TGTGCCAGCGGGGTGGGCAATCAGCCCCAGCATTTT.

This chain links TRBV7-2 with TRBJ2-4; unclear D gene. V gave up 0 bases and J gave up 0 bases, with 12 bases separating them. The CDR3 extends over 17 amino acids. The germline V gene encodes CDR1 SGHTA and CDR2 FQGNSA. CDR3 region: CASSLAGPQLAKNIQYF. The CDR3 nucleotides read TGTGCCAGCAGCTTAGCCGGGCCCCAGCTAGCCAAAAACATTCAGTACTTC.

The chain uses TRBV6-1 and TRBJ2-7, with 10 bases fitting TRBD2. The germline V gene has CDR1 MNHNS and CDR2 SASEGT. V shed 5 bases and J 7 bases; nucleotides not matched to a gene: 8. The CDR3 has 14 amino acids. Here the CDR3 DNA reads TGTGCCAGCAGTCTGGCTAGCGGGGGAAGGGAGCAGTACTTC. This translates into CASSLASGGREQYF.

This chain links TRBV2 with TRBJ2-7, with TRBD2 identical over 10 bases. The CDR3 is 14 amino acids. Germline trimming cut 6 bases from V and 3 bases from J; bases unmatched to any gene: 5. Germline V gene sequence: CDR1 SNHLY, CDR2 FYNNEI. The DNA of the CDR3 is TGTGCCAGCAGCGAGAGCGGGAGGGGCTACGAGCAGTACTTC. Amino acids: CASSESGRGYEQYF.

V gene TRBV7-3 combines with J gene TRBJ2-7; 7 positions match TRBD1. V lost 5 bases, J lost 7 bases, and 8 bases stayed unmatched. CDR1 and CDR2 from the germline V gene are SGHTA and FQGTGA. The CDR3 runs 13 residues. The CDR3 here is CASSPDRVAEQYF. The CDR3 nucleotides read TGTGCCAGCAGCCCCGACAGGGTCGCGGAGCAGTACTTC.

V is TRBV5-8 and J is TRBJ1-1; TRBD1 is a possible D gene (6 bases). CDR1 is SGHTS and CDR2 is YDEGEE in the germline V gene. Trimming took off 0 bases at V and 0 bases at J, with 12 bases between the two ends. The CDR3 is 16 amino acids. In DNA form, the CDR3 reads TGTGCCAGCAGCTTGGGAGGGGGAACCATGAACACTGAAGCTTTCTTT. Translated, it gives CASSLGGGTMNTEAFF.

This chain connects TRBV11-3 to TRBJ1-2, with D possibly being TRBD1 (5 bases). V shed 0 bases and J shed 1 base, with 15 bases lying between them. There are 17 residues in the CDR3. Germline lookup yields CDR1 SGHNT and CDR2 YENEEA. The CDR3 nucleotides read TGTGCCAGCAGCTTAGAGGTCTTCGGCAGGGATAACTATGGCTACACCTTC. It encodes CASSLEVFGRDNYGYTF. The whole variable domain, filled in from reference TRBV11-3 and TRBJ1-2, reads EAGVVQSPRYKIIEKKQPVAFWCNPISGHNTLYWYLQNLGQGPELLIRYENEEAVDDSQLPKDRFSAERLKGVDSTLKIQPAELGDSAVYLCASSLEVFGRDNYGYTFGSGTRLTVV.

This clone was seen a handful of times. The chain links TRBV28 to TRBJ1-4, with D perhaps TRBD1 (6 bases). The ends were cut back, 6 bases at V and 3 bases at J, with 17 bases in the middle. Germline CDR1 reads MDHEN; CDR2 reads SYDVKM. This CDR3 is built from 16 residues. The CDR3, as DNA: TGTGCCAGCAGCACCCCAGCAGGGGAGGCTAATGAAAAACTGTTTTTT. Encoded protein: CASSTPAGEANEKLFF.

The genes are TRBV7-3 and TRBJ2-7, with 8 bases fitting TRBD1. The junction had 8 bases not matched to a gene; V was cut back by 1 base and J by 3 bases. From germline, CDR1 is SGHTA and CDR2 FQGTGA. The length of the CDR3 is 16 residues. CDR3 in amino acids: CASSLSGQGGFYEQYF. The CDR3, as DNA: TGTGCCAGCAGCTTAAGTGGACAGGGAGGATTCTACGAGCAGTACTTC.

This chain links TRBV7-8 with TRBJ2-1, with D perhaps being TRBD1 or TRBD2 (5 bases each). Germline V CDR1 and CDR2: SGHVS, FQNEAQ. This CDR3 has 13 amino acids. V shed 5 bases and J shed 8 bases, with 13 bases lying between them. DNA for the CDR3: TGTGCCAGCAGCCAGGGACCCCTAGATGAGCAGTTCTTC. Protein product: CASSQGPLDEQFF.

The CDR3 loop is CASSQGTPDSSYEQYF. CDR3 DNA: TGTGCCAGCAGCCAAGGAACCCCTGACAGCTCCTACGAGCAGTACTTC. This chain joins TRBV4-2 and TRBJ2-7; maybe TRBD1 (5 bases). The CDR3 runs 16 residues. V shed 1 base and J shed 0 bases, with 13 bases lying between them. Germline V gene lookup returns CDR1 LGHNA and CDR2 YNFKEQ.

The chain has TRBV5-4 and TRBJ2-2, with D unclear. The CDR3 is 16 residues long. The germline CDR1 and CDR2 sequences are SGHNT and YYREEE (reference sequence). The V end was cut by 0 bases, the J end by 4 bases, with 13 bases between. The CDR3 region is CASSLEKGFGTGELFF. CDR3 nucleotides: TGTGCCAGCAGCTTGGAGAAGGGATTCGGCACCGGGGAGCTGTTTTTT.

V is TRBV27 and J is TRBJ2-2, with 8 bases lining up with TRBD1. The CDR3 runs 15 residues. Germline V gene data show CDR1 as MNHEY and CDR2 as SMNVEV (reference sequence). Germline trimming cut 2 bases from V and 6 bases from J; bases unmatched to any gene: 5. CDR3 bases: TGTGCCAGCAGTTTAGGACAGGGAGAATCCGGGGAGCTGTTTTTT. Translated: CASSLGQGESGELFF.

This clone has more than one count but fewer than ten. This chain joins TRBV4-1 and TRBJ1-3; D not resolved. CDR1 is MGHRA, CDR2 YSYEKL, per germline. This CDR3 has 13 residues. Trimming shortened V by 6 bases and J by 4 bases, and 10 bases separated the two germline ends. The CDR3: CASSVIYGNTIYF. Written as DNA, the CDR3 is TGCGCCAGCAGTGTCATTTACGGAAACACCATATATTTT.

This clone came up once. The chain couples TRBV5-1 to TRBJ1-4; 9 nucleotides match TRBD1. Germline V lookup: CDR1 SGHRS, CDR2 YFSETQ. This CDR3 is 15 amino acids long. J lost 7 bases, V lost 0 bases, and 4 bases had no gene match. CDR3: CASSLEGQGGEKLFF. DNA for the CDR3: TGCGCCAGCAGCTTGGAGGGACAGGGAGGTGAAAAACTGTTTTTT. Using reference TRBV5-1 and TRBJ1-4 for the parts outside the CDR3, the full variable domain is KAGVTQTPRYLIKTRGQQVTLSCSPISGHRSVSWYQQTPGQGLQFLFEYFSETQRNKGNFPGRFSGRQFSNSRSEMNVSTLELGDSALYLCASSLEGQGGEKLFFGSGTQLSVL.

This chain uses TRBV5-4 with TRBJ1-5; no clear D. The length of the CDR3 is 15 residues. The germline V and J ends were trimmed by 2 bases and 2 bases, with 11 bases remaining between them. CDR1 and CDR2 from the germline V gene are SGHNT and YYREEE (reference sequence). Here the CDR3 reads CASSFFGEGNQPQHF. The DNA of the CDR3 is TGTGCCAGCAGCTTCTTCGGGGAGGGCAATCAGCCCCAGCATTTT.

The count of this clone is one. The chain employs TRBV9 and TRBJ2-6; maybe TRBD2 (5 bases). There are 17 residues in the CDR3. V gave up 0 bases and J gave up 0 bases, with 10 bases separating them. The germline gives CDR1 SGDLS, CDR2 YYNGEE. Here the CDR3 DNA reads TGTGCCAGCAGCGTAGGGACTTTACTCTCTGGGGCCAACGTCCTGACTTTC. Encoded protein: CASSVGTLLSGANVLTF.

This clone was seen a single time. The CDR3 DNA follows: TGTGCCAGCAGCAAAGTTAGCGGCTCCTACGAGCAGTACTTC. Translated: CASSKVSGSYEQYF. The J gene is TRBJ2-7, the V gene TRBV21-1; the table calls TRBD2, which could not be checked here. TRBV21-1 is tagged as a pseudogene. The CDR3 consists of 14 residues.

In this sample, this clone turned up a few times. DNA of the CDR3: TGTGCCATCAGTGAACCACGGACGGTCCGGGGCTATGGCTACACCTTC. Translation: CAISEPRTVRGYGYTF. The chain employs TRBV10-3 and TRBJ1-2; D is unresolved. Trimming shortened V by 3 bases and J by 4 bases, and 18 bases separated the two germline ends. This CDR3 is built from 16 residues. The germline V gene encodes CDR1 ENHRY and CDR2 SYGVKD.

The chain is built from TRBV9 and TRBJ2-7, with D unresolved. CDR1 SGDLS and CDR2 YYNGEE come from the germline V gene. The CDR3 covers 14 residues. Trimming left V 2 bases short and J 6 bases short, with 15 bases between. The CDR3 loop reads CASSVEVGSREQYF. In DNA, the CDR3 is TGTGCCAGCAGCGTGGAAGTGGGTAGTCGCGAGCAGTACTTC.

This chain connects TRBV29-1 to TRBJ2-7, with 8 bases lining up with TRBD1. Germline V CDR1 and CDR2: SQVTM, ANQGSEA. This CDR3 has 13 amino acids. V dropped 5 bases and J dropped 0; count of bases not matched to a gene: 3. CDR3 amino acids: CSVWTGSSYEQYF. The CDR3, as DNA: TGCAGCGTTTGGACAGGGAGCTCCTACGAGCAGTACTTC.

The rearrangement joins TRBV4-2 to TRBJ2-1, with 13 bases identical to TRBD2. In germline, CDR1 is LGHNA, CDR2 YNFKEQ. The CDR3 sequence is 19 residues long. The J segment lost 2 bases and the V segment lost 0 bases, leaving 7 bases of the junction unmatched. The CDR3 region is CASSQEWTSGSGAYNEQFF. DNA for the CDR3: TGTGCCAGCAGCCAAGAATGGACTAGCGGGAGTGGCGCCTACAATGAGCAGTTCTTC.

The V and J genes are TRBV12-5 and TRBJ1-5; D is unresolved. The V and J ends lost 7 bases and 3 bases respectively, with 10 bases between them. CDR3 length equals 13 residues. CDR1 is LGHNT and CDR2 is FRNRAP in the germline V gene. The CDR3 DNA reads as TGTGCTAGTGCTCGTGAGATCAATCAGCCCCAGCATTTT. This sequence encodes CASAREINQPQHF.

This clone appeared a few times. The V and J genes are TRBV9 and TRBJ1-3; no firm D call. V lost 0 bases, J lost 0 bases, and 10 bases lay in between. The CDR3 length is 16 residues. The germline CDR1 and CDR2 sequences are SGDLS and YYNGEE. CDR3 in DNA: TGTGCCAGCAGCGTAGCTCACTCCTTCTCTGGAAACACCATATATTTT. Protein sequence: CASSVAHSFSGNTIYF.